A selection of T cell receptor beta chains follows, all from one sample in a study of neoadjuvant anti-PD-1 for oral cavity cancer. This table comes from immunoSEQ multiplex PCR, and its TCRdb copy is limited to in-frame clones, with some not included. The table includes over 12,000 clones, roughly two thirds detected once. The sequenced sample was PBMCs, obtained before nivolumab (anti-PD-1) treatment. All receptors come from a person aged 40 to 85 with oral cavity squamous cell carcinoma. Both conserved end residues are part of each CDR3. D genes are given only for firm matches. Not all rows give a size; the values are once, few, many and, for expanded clones, a class.

v_gene: TRBV19; d_gene: NA; abundance: NA; j_gene: TRBJ1-5; CDR3aa: CASSPQWWSRSNQPQHF; CDR3nt: TGTGCCAGTAGTCCCCAGTGGTGGAGTAGGAGTAATCAGCCCCAGCATTTT
v_gene: TRBV6-5; d_gene: NA; abundance: NA; j_gene: TRBJ2-7; CDR3aa: CASSPGGHAYEQYF; CDR3nt: TGTGCCAGCAGCCCCGGAGGGCATGCCTACGAGCAGTACTTC
v_gene: TRBV7-8; d_gene: TRBD2; abundance: few; j_gene: TRBJ2-1; CDR3aa: CASSSKSVPAGTSGNEQFF; CDR3nt: TGTGCCAGCAGCTCTAAATCCGTCCCCGCCGGGACTAGCGGGAATGAGCAGTTCTTC
v_gene: TRBV27; d_gene: NA; abundance: NA; j_gene: TRBJ2-1; CDR3aa: CASSLTQGGRKFF; CDR3nt: TGTGCCAGCAGTTTAACACAGGGTGGAAGGAAGTTCTTC
v_gene: TRBV19; d_gene: NA; abundance: few; j_gene: TRBJ1-2; CDR3aa: CASSIPRPPGFNYGYTF; CDR3nt: TGTGCCAGTAGTATACCAAGACCGCCCGGATTTAACTATGGCTACACCTTC
v_gene: TRBV5-6; d_gene: NA; abundance: NA; j_gene: TRBJ2-2; CDR3aa: CASSLAAGTGELFF; CDR3nt: TGTGCCAGCAGCTTGGCCGCAGGCACCGGGGAGCTGTTTTTT
v_gene: TRBV10-3; d_gene: NA; abundance: NA; j_gene: TRBJ1-1; CDR3aa: CATWGTGDTEAFF; CDR3nt: TGTGCCACCTGGGGAACGGGAGACACTGAAGCTTTCTTT
v_gene: TRBV5-1; d_gene: NA; abundance: few; j_gene: TRBJ2-3; CDR3aa: CASSLAPGAGTDTQYF; CDR3nt: TGCGCCAGCAGCTTGGCTCCGGGGGCGGGGACAGATACGCAGTATTTT
v_gene: TRBV10-1; d_gene: NA; abundance: NA; j_gene: TRBJ2-3; CDR3aa: CASSENGASVTDTQYF; CDR3nt: TGCGCCAGCAGTGAAAATGGGGCTAGCGTTACAGATACGCAGTATTTT
v_gene: TRBV15; d_gene: NA; abundance: few; j_gene: TRBJ1-5; CDR3aa: CATSMGNLGNQPQHF; CDR3nt: TGTGCCACCAGCATGGGTAATCTTGGCAATCAGCCCCAGCATTTT